What follows are 32 T cell receptor beta chains derived from one specimen sequenced in a study of T cell responses to AZD1222 COVID-19 vaccine. Clones were read by immunoSEQ multiplex PCR, and TCRdb kept only the in-frame ones, dropping some. The repertoire holds 55,000 to 80,000 clones, with around 84% as singletons. The source material was peripheral blood, sampled on day 0 of AZD1222 vaccination. The receptors originated from an adult in good health.

V and J are TRBV27 and TRBJ2-3; perhaps TRBD2 as D (5 bases). V was trimmed by 2 bases and J by 9 bases, leaving 9 bases between them. CDR1 is MNHEY and CDR2 is SMNVEV in the germline V gene (reference sequence). This CDR3 comprises 12 residues. CDR3 coding DNA: TGTGCCAGCAGTTTAGAGGGCGGAACGCAGTATTTT. Its translation: CASSLEGGTQYF.

The rearrangement links TRBV18 to TRBJ1-2; 8 nucleotides match TRBD1. Germline lookup yields CDR1 KGHSH and CDR2 LQKENI. Trimming removed 3 bases from V and 0 bases from J; junction bases left unmatched: 3. The CDR3 is 15 residues long. CDR3: CASSPGQGANYGYTF. The DNA for the CDR3 is TGTGCCAGCTCACCTGGACAGGGAGCTAACTATGGCTACACCTTC.

This clone has just one count. The V and J genes are TRBV10-3 and TRBJ2-7, with D tentatively TRBD2 (7 bases). CDR1 and CDR2 from the germline V gene are ENHRY and SYGVKD. Trimming pared 0 bases from V and 4 bases from J, leaving 13 bases between. The CDR3 has 15 residues. The CDR3 DNA reads TGTGCCATCAGTGAGTCTCGGGGGGCTGGGTACGAGCAGTACTTC. Translating gives CAISESRGAGYEQYF.

The chain has TRBV6-5 and TRBJ1-3, with unresolved D. The V and J ends lost 5 bases and 1 base respectively, with 6 bases between them. The CDR3 contains 13 residues. Germline V CDR1 and CDR2: MNHEY, SVGAGI. CDR3 residues: CASSQNSGNTIYF. The CDR3, as DNA: TGTGCCAGCAGTCAAAATTCTGGAAACACCATATATTTT.

A single count supports this clone. One end of the junction varies from germline; a read error may be responsible. The J gene is TRBJ1-1, the V gene TRBV15, with D maybe TRBD1 (6 bases). The CDR3 is made up of 12 amino acids. Germline loops: CDR1 LNHNV, CDR2 YYDKDF (reference sequence). CDR3 nucleotide sequence: TGTGCCACCGGGGGGCTGAATACTGAAGCTTTCTTT. This codes for CATGGLNTEAFF. The full variable domain, completed using reference TRBV15 and TRBJ1-1, is DAMVIQNPRYQVTQFGKPVTLSCSQTLNHNVMYWYQQKSSQAPKLLFHYYDKDFNNEADTPDNFQSRRPNTSFCFLDIRSPGLGDTAMYLCATGGLNTEAFFGQGTRLTVV.

This chain links TRBV19 with TRBJ1-6, with no clear D. With 8 bases removed from V and 4 bases from J, the gap between germline ends came to 9 bases. The CDR3 runs to 13 residues. Germline-derived CDR1 and CDR2 are LNHDA and SQIVND (reference sequence). CDR3 residues: CASSPVYNSPLHF. The CDR3 nucleotides read TGTGCCAGTTCCCCTGTTTATAATTCACCCCTCCACTTT.

CDR3 residues: CASRRRNTEAFF. CDR3 nucleotides: TGTGCCAGCCGGCGTCGGAACACTGAAGCTTTCTTT. The chain couples TRBV27 to TRBJ1-1; no firm D call. The CDR3 has 12 residues. Trimming shortened V by 8 bases and J by 1 base, and 8 bases separated the two germline ends. Germline CDR1 and CDR2: MNHEY and SMNVEV (reference sequence).

The rearrangement links TRBV2 to TRBJ1-1; D is uncertain. Germline V gene data show CDR1 as SNHLY and CDR2 as FYNNEI. Between the trimmed V and J ends, which lost 4 bases and 5 bases, there was a span of 11 bases. This CDR3 comprises 13 residues. The CDR3 sequence: CASSGAERTEAFF. The CDR3 DNA reads TGTGCCAGCAGTGGAGCCGAGAGGACTGAAGCTTTCTTT.

The chain carries TRBV4-2 and TRBJ2-3; 11 positions agree with TRBD2. Germline CDR1 reads LGHNA; CDR2 reads YNFKEQ. J was trimmed by 4 bases and V by 6 bases; bases with no gene match: 9. The length of the CDR3 is 16 residues. In nucleotides, the CDR3 is TGTGCCAGCAGAAAAAAAACGGGACTAGCGGCAGATACGCAGTATTTT. Translated: CASRKKTGLAADTQYF.

As DNA, the CDR3 is TGCGCCAGCAGCCGGGACAGGGGGAGATATGGCTACACCTTC. It encodes CASSRDRGRYGYTF. The rearrangement uses TRBV4-3 and TRBJ1-2, with 11 bases lining up with TRBD1. There are 14 residues in the CDR3. V was clipped by 4 bases and J by 5 bases; unmatched bases: 3. Germline CDR1 and CDR2: LGHNA and YSLEER.

The chain uses TRBV5-6 and TRBJ2-7; TRBD2 matches 7 bases. Germline V CDR1 and CDR2: SGHDT, YYEEEE. V dropped 7 bases and J dropped 0; count of bases not matched to a gene: 7. The CDR3 is 14 residues long. CDR3 nucleotides: TGTGCCAGCGCTAGCGGCCCGAGCTCCTACGAGCAGTACTTC. It yields the protein CASASGPSSYEQYF.

The chain is built from TRBV19 and TRBJ1-6; TRBD1 is a possible D gene (5 bases). The CDR3 has 14 amino acids. V shed 3 bases and J shed 7 bases, with 10 bases lying between them. Germline V lookup: CDR1 LNHDA, CDR2 SQIVND (reference sequence). The CDR3 loop reads CASSIYRQNSPLHF. For the CDR3, the DNA is TGTGCCAGTAGTATTTACAGGCAAAATTCACCCCTCCACTTT.

This clone showed up just once. The chain is built from TRBV11-3 and TRBJ2-1; D could derive from TRBD1 or TRBD2 (5 bases each). The CDR3 is 15 residues long. V lost 3 bases and J 6 bases, leaving 15 bases between the germline ends. Germline values: CDR1 SGHNT, CDR2 YENEEA. Here the CDR3 reads CASSLEAFRGNEQFF. CDR3 in DNA: TGTGCCAGCAGCTTGGAGGCGTTTAGGGGCAATGAGCAGTTCTTC.

This clone was seen once. The chain carries TRBV28 and TRBJ1-1; possibly TRBD1 for D (6 bases). The CDR3 covers 13 residues. CDR1 is MDHEN, CDR2 SYDVKM, per germline. The ends were cut back, 6 bases at V and 5 bases at J, with 13 bases in the middle. CDR3 residues: CASSIVGGTEAFF. The CDR3 DNA reads TGTGCCAGCAGCATCGTAGGGGGTACTGAAGCTTTCTTT.

This clone was detected only once. This chain connects TRBV6-5 to TRBJ1-1; D uncertain. From germline, CDR1 is MNHEY and CDR2 SVGAGI. The CDR3 has 15 residues. The V gene lost 2 bases and the J gene lost 1 base, with 11 bases spanning the gap. CDR3 in DNA: TGTGCCAGCAGTTACGGTATACAGAAGAACACTGAAGCTTTCTTT. It translates to CASSYGIQKNTEAFF.

This clone was observed a handful of times. V usage is TRBV5-6 and J usage is TRBJ1-1, with D tentatively TRBD1 (5 bases). Germline lookup yields CDR1 SGHDT and CDR2 YYEEEE. V lost 0 bases and J lost 6, with 18 bases in between. This CDR3 contains 16 residues. The CDR3 loop reads CASSLGQLGVTAEAFF. The CDR3 region has the DNA TGTGCCAGCAGCTTGGGACAGCTGGGCGTTACAGCTGAAGCTTTCTTT.

The V call is TRBV28, the J call TRBJ2-7, with D maybe TRBD2 (5 bases). The length of the CDR3 is 15 residues. Germline V gene sequence: CDR1 MDHEN, CDR2 SYDVKM. Trimming left V 1 base short and J 1 base short, with 11 bases between. CDR3 region: CASSLSVGDSYEQYF. CDR3 DNA sequence: TGTGCCAGCAGTTTATCTGTGGGAGATTCCTACGAGCAGTACTTC.

This chain joins TRBV28 and TRBJ2-3; 7 nucleotides match TRBD2. Germline CDR1 is MDHEN and CDR2 is SYDVKM. The CDR3 is made up of 17 amino acids. V shed 2 bases, J shed 6 bases, and the junction held 14 bases outside the gene matches. CDR3 sequence reads: CASSLGQAGSFRDTQYF. The CDR3 bases are TGTGCCAGCAGTTTAGGGCAAGCGGGGTCCTTCAGGGATACGCAGTATTTT.

The chain links TRBV29-1 to TRBJ1-1; perhaps TRBD1 as D (6 bases). V was pared by 7 bases and J by 5 bases, with 14 bases between. There are 12 residues in the CDR3. Germline assignment: CDR1 SQVTM and CDR2 ANQGSEA. The DNA of the CDR3 is TGCAGCGCCGCGGGGGGCCGAACTGAAGCTTTCTTT. It specifies CSAAGGRTEAFF.

The chain is built from TRBV5-4 and TRBJ1-6; D remains ambiguous. Trimming pared 0 bases from V and 8 bases from J, leaving 12 bases between. The CDR3 consists of 15 residues. Germline CDR1 reads SGHNT; CDR2 reads YYREEE (reference sequence). As DNA, the CDR3 is TGTGCCAGCAGCTTGGCCAGGTCCTCCTATTCACCCCTCCACTTT. Translation: CASSLARSSYSPLHF.

This clone was seen a handful of times. The chain combines TRBV4-2 with TRBJ1-6, with no clear D. The CDR3 totals 13 residues. Germline loops: CDR1 LGHNA, CDR2 YNFKEQ. V lost 0 bases to trimming and J lost 5 bases, with 2 bases between them. The CDR3 protein is CASSQDNNSPLHF. CDR3 DNA sequence: TGTGCCAGCAGCCAAGATAATAATTCACCCCTCCACTTT.

The gene calls are TRBV7-9 and TRBJ2-1; D possibly corresponds to TRBD2 (5 bases). V lost 7 bases to trimming and J lost 6 bases, with 22 bases between them. CDR3 size: 16 residues. The germline V gene encodes CDR1 SEHNR and CDR2 FQNEAQ (reference sequence). This CDR3 reads CASITVLGGWANEQFF. In nucleotides, the CDR3 is TGTGCCAGCATCACGGTATTAGGCGGGTGGGCCAATGAGCAGTTCTTC.

The chain joins TRBV4-2 to TRBJ2-2; D unclear. This CDR3 contains 14 residues. Per the germline V gene, CDR1 is LGHNA and CDR2 is YNFKEQ. V lost 1 base, J lost 2 bases, and 5 bases lay in between. The DNA for the CDR3 is TGTGCCAGCAGCCAAGGGATTAACACCGGGGAGCTGTTTTTT. It codes for CASSQGINTGELFF.

The chain joins TRBV5-8 to TRBJ2-5; the D is unclear. V shed 6 bases and J shed 5 bases, with 14 bases lying between them. The CDR3 loop spans 13 amino acids. Germline CDR1 and CDR2: SGHTS and YDEGEE. CDR3 coding DNA: TGTGCCAGCAACCACTTAAGCGAGGAGACCCAGTACTTC. It specifies CASNHLSEETQYF.

J is TRBJ1-4 and V is TRBV29-1, with D perhaps TRBD1 (6 bases). Germline V lookup: CDR1 SQVTM, CDR2 ANQGSEA. CDR3 size: 14 residues. Trimming cost V 7 bases and J 1 base, with 13 bases left between them. The CDR3 here is CSGRGVVTNEKLFF. The CDR3 bases are TGCAGCGGAAGGGGGGTAGTAACTAATGAAAAACTGTTTTTT.

The V and J genes are TRBV6-6 and TRBJ1-2; 10 bases line up with TRBD1. The length of the CDR3 is 16 residues. The junction had 9 bases not matched to a gene; V was cut back by 0 bases and J by 8 bases. CDR1 is MNHNY and CDR2 is SVGAGI in the germline V gene (reference sequence). The CDR3 loop reads CASSYSGQGSQDGYTF. In DNA form, the CDR3 reads TGTGCCAGCAGTTACTCGGGACAGGGGTCACAGGACGGCTACACCTTC.

V and J are TRBV6-5 and TRBJ1-2; weak D call: TRBD1 (5 bases). From germline, CDR1 is MNHEY and CDR2 SVGAGI. Between the trimmed V and J ends, which lost 6 bases and 2 bases, there was a span of 10 bases. CDR3 size: 13 residues. The CDR3 nucleotides read TGTGCCAGCAGCATCAGGACAAACTATGGCTACACCTTC. Its protein product is CASSIRTNYGYTF.

The V call is TRBV6-2 or TRBV6-3, the J call TRBJ1-2, with D uncertain. With 7 bases removed from V and 1 base from J, the gap between germline ends came to 13 bases. CDR1 is MNHEY and CDR2 is SVGEGT in the germline V gene. The CDR3 totals 14 residues. The CDR3 sequence: CASTPGHLNYGYTF. CDR3 DNA sequence: TGTGCCAGCACCCCCGGGCATCTTAACTATGGCTACACCTTC.

This chain connects TRBV3-1 (or the pseudogene TRBV3-2) to TRBJ2-6, with D maybe TRBD1 (6 bases). Trimming cost V 0 bases and J 3 bases, with 9 bases left between them. Per germline, CDR1 LGHDT and CDR2 YNNKEL (reference sequence). This CDR3 comprises 16 residues. CDR3 in amino acids: CASSQDRDIGANVLTF. CDR3 coding DNA: TGTGCCAGCAGCCAAGATCGGGACATTGGGGCCAACGTCCTGACTTTC.

The rearrangement uses TRBV11-2 and TRBJ2-3; D gene uncertain. V was pared by 0 bases and J by 0 bases, with 7 bases between. The germline V gene has CDR1 SGHAT and CDR2 FQNNGV. This CDR3 spans 15 amino acids. This CDR3 is CASSLEGRSTDTQYF. The CDR3 DNA reads TGTGCCAGCAGCTTAGAGGGCAGAAGCACAGATACGCAGTATTTT.

The genes are TRBV28 and TRBJ1-5; D uncertain. CDR1 and CDR2 (germline): MDHEN, SYDVKM. Trimming left V 5 bases short and J 5 bases short, with 16 bases between. The CDR3 is made up of 15 amino acids. The CDR3 loop reads CASSDGLFGHQPQHF. As DNA, the CDR3 is TGTGCCAGCAGTGACGGACTTTTTGGCCATCAGCCCCAGCATTTT.

The J gene is TRBJ1-4, the V gene TRBV18; no definite D call. The CDR3 runs 14 residues. The germline V gene encodes CDR1 KGHSH and CDR2 LQKENI. Trimming pared 3 bases from V and 7 bases from J, leaving 12 bases between. Here the CDR3 reads CASSPASVREKLFF. The CDR3 DNA follows: TGTGCCAGCTCACCGGCCAGCGTCCGTGAAAAACTGTTTTTT.